One and the same sample provided the 25 T cell receptor beta chains below, sequenced in a study of blood T cell repertoires in COVID-19 (dated by TCRdb to the early 2020s). The method behind the library was the immunoSEQ multiplex PCR assay. Entries here come from immuneACCESS through TCRdb and include only in-frame sequences with V and J called. Some clones fail to appear in such tables; in the studies checked, an unresolved V gene covers under half of the shortfall, and the cause of the remainder is unknown. This sample gives over 100,000 clones in total; around 88% of them show up just once. The top ten hold approximately 4.3% of the sample. Sequenced material: peripheral blood. These receptors were collected from a man aged 60 to 69 with COVID-19, enrolled during active disease.

This clone was observed a single time. The chain joins TRBV23-1 to TRBJ1-2; TRBD1 aligns across 10 bases. TRBV23-1 is an ORF, and what it does is uncertain. Losses at the gene ends were 4 bases for V and 3 bases for J; bases not matched to a gene: 20. This CDR3 is 20 amino acids long. The CDR3: CASSPLGQGIYGECYYGYTF. CDR3 sequence (DNA): TGCGCCAGCAGTCCCCTGGGACAGGGGATATATGGAGAGTGTTACTATGGCTACACCTTC.

The rearrangement uses TRBV30 and TRBJ2-1; D is perhaps TRBD2 (6 bases). The length of the CDR3 is 14 residues. Trimming pared 3 bases from V and 4 bases from J, leaving 13 bases between. The germline V gene has CDR1 GTSNPN and CDR2 SVGIG (reference sequence). CDR3 in amino acids: CAWRGTGNYNEQFF. The CDR3 DNA sequence: TGTGCCTGGAGGGGGACTGGCAATTACAATGAGCAGTTCTTC.

This clone was picked up one time. The gene calls are TRBV6-5 and TRBJ1-2; 9 positions match TRBD1. This CDR3 contains 15 residues. Germline CDR1 and CDR2: MNHEY and SVGAGI. V dropped 6 bases and J dropped 4; count of bases not matched to a gene: 9. As DNA, the CDR3 is TGTGCCAGCAGCCCCGGACAGGGGCGCTTCTATGGCTACACCTTC. Translation gives CASSPGQGRFYGYTF.

The genes are TRBV29-1 and TRBJ2-3, with 10 bases aligning to TRBD2. V shed 8 bases, J shed 3 bases, and the junction held 5 bases outside the gene matches. The CDR3 is 13 amino acids. The germline V gene has CDR1 SQVTM and CDR2 ANQGSEA. This CDR3 reads CSIGLAVTDTQYF. CDR3 nucleotides: TGCAGCATCGGACTAGCGGTTACAGATACGCAGTATTTT.

This clone was seen a single time. V and J are TRBV7-2 and TRBJ2-2; a possible D gene is TRBD1 (6 bases). The CDR3 spans 15 residues. Trimming pared 0 bases from V and 6 bases from J, leaving 11 bases between. Per germline, CDR1 SGHTA and CDR2 FQGNSA. The CDR3 nucleotides are TGTGCCAGCAGCTTAGCGGGGGCGAGGTCCGGGGAGCTGTTTTTT. This encodes CASSLAGARSGELFF.

The chain joins TRBV5-4 to TRBJ2-5, with D perhaps TRBD1 (6 bases). Trimming left V 0 bases short and J 0 bases short, with 9 bases between. The germline gives CDR1 SGHNT, CDR2 YYREEE (reference sequence). The CDR3 is 15 amino acids. The CDR3 bases are TGTGCCAGCAGCTTGGGGGGGCCGTACCAAGAGACCCAGTACTTC. Its protein is CASSLGGPYQETQYF.

The J gene is TRBJ1-2, the V gene TRBV28; unclear D gene. The length of the CDR3 is 12 residues. Trimming cost V 6 bases and J 4 bases, with 9 bases left between them. Per germline, CDR1 MDHEN and CDR2 SYDVKM. This CDR3 is CASSPNSYGYTF. CDR3 DNA: TGTGCCAGCAGCCCCAACTCCTATGGCTACACCTTC.

The chain joins TRBV11-3 to TRBJ1-1; no reliable D call. The CDR3 has 15 residues. Germline lookup yields CDR1 SGHNT and CDR2 YENEEA. Trimming removed 5 bases from V and 0 bases from J, with 13 bases in between. The CDR3 is CASSMSGTMNTEAFF. CDR3 coding DNA: TGTGCCAGCAGCATGAGCGGTACAATGAACACTGAAGCTTTCTTT.

V and J are TRBV7-6 and TRBJ2-5; the D is unclear. V was cut by 4 bases and J by 5 bases, with 17 bases left in between. Germline V gives CDR1 SGHVS, CDR2 FNYEAQ. This CDR3 has 15 residues. The CDR3 is CASSSRAVTAETQYF. The DNA of the CDR3 is TGTGCCAGCAGCTCTAGAGCAGTCACCGCGGAGACCCAGTACTTC. The entire variable domain, with the rest obtained from reference TRBV7-6 and TRBJ2-5, is as follows: GAGVSQSPRYKVTKRGQDVALRCDPISGHVSLYWYRQALGQGPEFLTYFNYEAQQDKSGLPNDRFSAERPEGSISTLTIQRTEQRDSAMYRCASSSRAVTAETQYFGPGTRLLVL.

The gene calls are TRBV27 and TRBJ2-6; perhaps TRBD2 as D (7 bases). The CDR3 extends over 15 amino acids. V was shortened by 5 bases and J by 4 bases, with 12 bases between the two germline ends. Per germline, CDR1 MNHEY and CDR2 SMNVEV (reference sequence). The CDR3 spells CASSSGGAGANVLTF. CDR3 in DNA: TGTGCCAGCAGTAGTGGGGGGGCGGGGGCCAACGTCCTGACTTTC.

This clone has just one count. The chain is built from TRBV9 and TRBJ1-5; D might be TRBD1 (5 bases). Germline values: CDR1 SGDLS, CDR2 YYNGEE. This CDR3 comprises 12 residues. Trimming removed 3 bases at V and 9 bases at J, with 10 bases between. CDR3: CASSGHGGPQHF. CDR3 in DNA: TGTGCCAGCAGCGGCCACGGGGGGCCCCAGCATTTT.

The table lists this clone with a count of one. The chain joins TRBV10-2 to TRBJ2-2; 13 bases align to TRBD2. There are 15 residues in the CDR3. Germline V CDR1 and CDR2: WSHSY, SAAADI. J was trimmed by 5 bases and V by 7 bases; bases with no gene match: 4. CDR3 nucleotides: TGCGCCAGCATAACTAGCGGGGGGGGGACCGGGGAGCTGTTTTTT. Its protein is CASITSGGGTGELFF.

V is TRBV15 and J is TRBJ2-7, with 11 bases lining up with TRBD1. This CDR3 spans 15 amino acids. After removal of 3 bases from V and 5 bases from J, the junction contained 6 bases not matched to a gene. Germline V lookup: CDR1 LNHNV, CDR2 YYDKDF (reference sequence). This CDR3 reads CATSRAGQGDHEQYF. The CDR3 region has the DNA TGTGCCACCAGCAGGGCGGGACAGGGGGACCACGAGCAGTACTTC.

This chain links TRBV6-5 with TRBJ1-4; D gene uncertain. Trimming shortened V by 4 bases and J by 7 bases, and 19 bases separated the two germline ends. The germline V gene encodes CDR1 MNHEY and CDR2 SVGAGI. This CDR3 is 16 amino acids long. The CDR3 loop reads CASSLGLTHRGEKLFF. The CDR3 nucleotides are TGTGCCAGCAGTTTAGGTTTGACCCACCGGGGTGAAAAACTGTTTTTT.

The gene calls are TRBV27 and TRBJ1-2; D call uncertain. The V gene lost 1 base and the J gene lost 3 bases, with 6 bases spanning the gap. The CDR3 is made up of 13 amino acids. CDR1 MNHEY and CDR2 SMNVEV come from the germline V gene (reference sequence). The CDR3 nucleotides read TGTGCCAGCAGTTTATTTTCGGACTATGGCTACACCTTC. It is translated as CASSLFSDYGYTF.

V usage is TRBV7-2 and J usage is TRBJ1-2, with D possibly TRBD1 on 6 matching bases. Trimming stripped 5 bases from V and 0 bases from J, with 10 bases between. CDR3 length: 14 amino acids. Germline loops: CDR1 SGHTA, CDR2 FQGNSA. For the CDR3, the DNA is TGTGCCAGCAGCCTGACAGGAGCTAACTATGGCTACACCTTC. It encodes CASSLTGANYGYTF.

This clone was observed a single time. V gene TRBV6-2 or TRBV6-3 combines with J gene TRBJ1-3; 7 nucleotides align to TRBD1. CDR1 is MNHEY, CDR2 SVGEGT, per germline. The CDR3 totals 19 residues. V lost 0 bases and J lost 3; bases outside the gene matches: 14. CDR3 protein: CASSYSTGRTVPVGNTIYF. CDR3 nucleotide sequence: TGTGCCAGCAGTTACTCGACAGGGAGGACAGTCCCGGTTGGAAACACCATATATTTT.

A single count supports this clone. This sequence joins TRBV28 and TRBJ1-2, with 8 bases matching TRBD1. The length of the CDR3 is 14 residues. J was trimmed by 8 bases and V by 6 bases; bases with no gene match: 11. Per germline, CDR1 MDHEN and CDR2 SYDVKM. The CDR3 bases are TGTGCCAGCAGCCCTTCGGACAGGGACGGCGGCTACACCTTC. This encodes CASSPSDRDGGYTF.

The chain couples TRBV19 to TRBJ2-2; 7 bases fit TRBD2. There are 16 residues in the CDR3. V lost 6 bases to trimming and J lost 1 base; unmatched junction nucleotides: 8. Germline V gene lookup returns CDR1 LNHDA and CDR2 SQIVND (reference sequence). This chain's CDR3 is CASSRRASGNTGELFF. CDR3 nucleotides: TGTGCCAGTAGCCGGAGGGCTAGCGGGAACACCGGGGAGCTGTTTTTT.

This clone was seen once. V is TRBV2 and J is TRBJ2-7; D uncertain. V shed 6 bases and J shed 0 bases, with 9 bases lying between them. The CDR3 runs to 13 residues. Germline V gene sequence: CDR1 SNHLY, CDR2 FYNNEI. CDR3 nucleotide sequence: TGTGCCAGCAGAGAGACGGGCTCCTACGAGCAGTACTTC. Amino acid sequence: CASRETGSYEQYF. The entire variable domain, with the rest obtained from reference TRBV2 and TRBJ2-7, is as follows: EPEVTQTPSHQVTQMGQEVILRCVPISNHLYFYWYRQILGQKVEFLVSFYNNEISEKSEIFDDQFSVERPDGSNFTLKIRSTKLEDSAMYFCASRETGSYEQYFGPGTRLTVT.

The chain has TRBV28 and TRBJ1-5, with TRBD1 identical over 10 bases. This CDR3 spans 16 amino acids. V dropped 5 bases and J dropped 1; count of bases not matched to a gene: 5. The germline CDR1 and CDR2 sequences are MDHEN and SYDVKM. The DNA of the CDR3 is TGTGCCAGCAGTATCCGACAGGGGGCGAGCAATCAGCCCCAGCATTTT. Encoded protein: CASSIRQGASNQPQHF.

The CDR3 region is CASSGAGFEMNYGYTF. CDR3 nucleotide sequence: TGTGCCAGCAGTGGGGCAGGGTTCGAGATGAACTATGGCTACACCTTC. This rearrangement joins TRBV2 to TRBJ1-2, with a tentative D call TRBD1 (5 bases). CDR1 and CDR2 from the germline V gene are SNHLY and FYNNEI. This CDR3 contains 16 residues. Trimming removed 4 bases from V and 2 bases from J, with 17 bases in between.

This sequence joins TRBV30 and TRBJ1-1; a possible D gene is TRBD1 (5 bases). From germline, CDR1 is GTSNPN and CDR2 SVGIG (reference sequence). The CDR3 consists of 14 residues. Trimming left V 4 bases short and J 5 bases short, with 17 bases between. CDR3 in DNA: TGTGCCTGGATCCGGGGGGGAGTGTGGACTGAAGCTTTCTTT. Translated: CAWIRGGVWTEAFF.

The V and J genes are TRBV6-5 and TRBJ1-2, with D uncertain. The CDR3 is 11 amino acids. V dropped 2 bases and J dropped 5 bases, with 3 bases sitting between them. Per the germline V gene, CDR1 is MNHEY and CDR2 is SVGAGI. The CDR3 region is CASSYQYGYTF. CDR3 DNA sequence: TGTGCCAGCAGTTACCAATATGGCTACACCTTC.

The chain recombines TRBV5-1 with TRBJ1-4; 8 bases are shared with TRBD1. V lost 2 bases, J lost 8 bases, and 5 bases stayed unmatched. Germline V gene sequence: CDR1 SGHRS, CDR2 YFSETQ. The CDR3 extends over 14 amino acids. The CDR3 coding sequence is TGCGCCAGCAGCTTTCAGGGGGCAAAGGAAAAACTGTTTTTT. Translating gives CASSFQGAKEKLFF.